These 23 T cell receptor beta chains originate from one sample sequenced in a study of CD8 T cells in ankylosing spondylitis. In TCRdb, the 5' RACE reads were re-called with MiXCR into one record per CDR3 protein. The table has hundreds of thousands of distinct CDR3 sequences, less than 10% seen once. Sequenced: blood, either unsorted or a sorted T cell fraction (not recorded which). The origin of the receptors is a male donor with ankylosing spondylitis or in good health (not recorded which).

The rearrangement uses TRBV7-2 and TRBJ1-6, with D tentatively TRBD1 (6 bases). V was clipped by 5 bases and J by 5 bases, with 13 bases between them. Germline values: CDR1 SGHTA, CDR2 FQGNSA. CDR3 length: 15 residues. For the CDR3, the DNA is TGTGCCAGCAGCGAACAGGGCCCGAATAATTCACCCCTCCACTTT. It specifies CASSEQGPNNSPLHF.

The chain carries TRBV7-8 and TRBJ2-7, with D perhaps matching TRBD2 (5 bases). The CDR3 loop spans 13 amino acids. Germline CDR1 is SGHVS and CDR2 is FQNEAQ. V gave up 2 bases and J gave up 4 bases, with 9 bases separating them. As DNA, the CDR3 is TGTGCCAGCAGCTTATACGGGGAATACGAGCAGTACTTC. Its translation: CASSLYGEYEQYF.

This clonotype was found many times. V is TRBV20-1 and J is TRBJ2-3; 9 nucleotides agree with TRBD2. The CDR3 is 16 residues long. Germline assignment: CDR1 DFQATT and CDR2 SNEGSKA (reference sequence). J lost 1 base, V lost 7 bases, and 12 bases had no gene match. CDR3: CSVPWAGGPGTDTQYF. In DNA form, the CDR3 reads TGCAGTGTTCCTTGGGCGGGAGGGCCCGGCACAGATACGCAGTATTTT.

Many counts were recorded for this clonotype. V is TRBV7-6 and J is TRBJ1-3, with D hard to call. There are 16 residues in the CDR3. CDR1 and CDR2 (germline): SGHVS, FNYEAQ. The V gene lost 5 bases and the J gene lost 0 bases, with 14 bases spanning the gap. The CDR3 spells CASSPSGEFSGNTIYF. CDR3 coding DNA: TGTGCCAGCAGCCCCTCCGGGGAGTTCTCTGGAAACACCATATATTTT.

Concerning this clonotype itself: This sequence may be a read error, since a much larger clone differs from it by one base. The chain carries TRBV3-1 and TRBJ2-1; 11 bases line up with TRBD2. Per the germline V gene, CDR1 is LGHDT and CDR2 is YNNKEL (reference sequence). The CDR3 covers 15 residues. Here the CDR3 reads CACSRIAGGKNEQFF. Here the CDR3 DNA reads TGTGCCTGCAGCCGAATAGCGGGGGGGAAAAATGAGCAGTTCTTC.

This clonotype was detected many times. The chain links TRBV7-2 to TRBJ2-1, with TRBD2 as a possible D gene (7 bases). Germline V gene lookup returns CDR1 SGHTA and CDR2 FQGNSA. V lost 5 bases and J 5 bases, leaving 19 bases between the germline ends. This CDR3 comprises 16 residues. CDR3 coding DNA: TGTGCCAGCAGCCCCCGGGGGGCAAAAATTAACAATGAGCAGTTCTTC. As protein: CASSPRGAKINNEQFF.

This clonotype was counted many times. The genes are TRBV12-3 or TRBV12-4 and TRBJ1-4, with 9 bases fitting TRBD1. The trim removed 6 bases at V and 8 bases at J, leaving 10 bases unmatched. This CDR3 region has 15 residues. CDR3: CASSPGQGLQEKLFF. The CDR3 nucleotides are TGTGCCAGCAGCCCGGGACAGGGACTGCAGGAAAAACTGTTTTTT.

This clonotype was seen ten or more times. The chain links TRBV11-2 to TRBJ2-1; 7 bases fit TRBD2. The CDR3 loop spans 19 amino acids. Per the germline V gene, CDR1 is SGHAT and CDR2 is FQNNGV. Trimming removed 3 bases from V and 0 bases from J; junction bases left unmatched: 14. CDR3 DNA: TGTGCCAGCAGCTTGGAGAGGGCGGGAGCTAAACGCTCCTACAATGAGCAGTTCTTC. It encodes CASSLERAGAKRSYNEQFF.

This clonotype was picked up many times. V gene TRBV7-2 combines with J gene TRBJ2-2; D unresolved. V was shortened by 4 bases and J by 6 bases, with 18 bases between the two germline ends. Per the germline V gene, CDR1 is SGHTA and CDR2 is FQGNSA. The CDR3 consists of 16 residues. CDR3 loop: CASSSTPDRTAGELFF. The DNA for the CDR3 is TGTGCCAGCAGCTCAACGCCCGACCGAACCGCCGGGGAGCTGTTTTTT. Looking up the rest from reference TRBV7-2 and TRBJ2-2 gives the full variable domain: GAGVSQSPSNKVTEKGKDVELRCDPISGHTALYWYRQSLGQGLEFLIYFQGNSAPDKSGLPSDRFSAERTGGSVSTLTIQRTQQEDSAVYLCASSSTPDRTAGELFFGEGSRLTVL.

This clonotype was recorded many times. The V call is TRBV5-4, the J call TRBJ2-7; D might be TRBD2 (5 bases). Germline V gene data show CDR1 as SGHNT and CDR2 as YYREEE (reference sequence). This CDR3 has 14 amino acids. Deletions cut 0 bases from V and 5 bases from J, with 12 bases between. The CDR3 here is CASSLGGRDDEQYF. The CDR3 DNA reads TGTGCCAGCAGCTTGGGAGGGCGCGACGACGAGCAGTACTTC.

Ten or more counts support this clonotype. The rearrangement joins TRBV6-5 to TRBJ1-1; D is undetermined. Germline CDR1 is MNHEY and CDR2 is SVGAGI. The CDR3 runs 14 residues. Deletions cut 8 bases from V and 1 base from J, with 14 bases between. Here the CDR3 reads CASVPSVTNTEAFF. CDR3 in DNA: TGTGCCAGCGTTCCGTCCGTAACGAACACTGAAGCTTTCTTT.

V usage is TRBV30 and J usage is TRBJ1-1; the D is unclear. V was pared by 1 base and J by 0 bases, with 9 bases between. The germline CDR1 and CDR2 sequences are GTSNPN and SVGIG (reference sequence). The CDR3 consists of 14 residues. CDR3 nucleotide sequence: TGTGCCTGGAGTGAAGGGATTATGAACACTGAAGCTTTCTTT. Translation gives CAWSEGIMNTEAFF.

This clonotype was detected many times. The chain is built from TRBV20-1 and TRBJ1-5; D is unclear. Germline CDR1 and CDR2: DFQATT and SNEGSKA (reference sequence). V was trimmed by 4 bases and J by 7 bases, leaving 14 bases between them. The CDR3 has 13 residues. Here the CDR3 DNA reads TGCAGTGCTAAGCGGACGGCGAACCAGCCCCAGCATTTT. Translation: CSAKRTANQPQHF.

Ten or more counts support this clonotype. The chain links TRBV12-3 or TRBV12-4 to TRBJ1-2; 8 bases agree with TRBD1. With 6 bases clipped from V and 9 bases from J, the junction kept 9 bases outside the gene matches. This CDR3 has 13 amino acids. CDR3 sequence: CASSPLRQGSYTF. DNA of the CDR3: TGTGCCAGCAGCCCCCTAAGACAGGGGAGCTACACCTTC.

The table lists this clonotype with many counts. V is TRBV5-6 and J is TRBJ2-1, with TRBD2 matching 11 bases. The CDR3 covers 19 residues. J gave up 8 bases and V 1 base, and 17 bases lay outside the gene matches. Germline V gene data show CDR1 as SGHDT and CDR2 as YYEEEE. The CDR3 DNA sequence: TGTGCCAGCAGCTTGCGCGGGCGCGGACTAGCGGGTCTTTGGGATGAGCAGTTCTTC. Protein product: CASSLRGRGLAGLWDEQFF.

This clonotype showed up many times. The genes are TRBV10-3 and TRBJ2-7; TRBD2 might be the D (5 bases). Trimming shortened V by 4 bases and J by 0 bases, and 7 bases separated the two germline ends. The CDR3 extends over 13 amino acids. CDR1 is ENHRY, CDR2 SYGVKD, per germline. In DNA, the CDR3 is TGTGCCATCAGTGCCGGGATCTCCTACGAGCAGTACTTC. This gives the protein CAISAGISYEQYF.

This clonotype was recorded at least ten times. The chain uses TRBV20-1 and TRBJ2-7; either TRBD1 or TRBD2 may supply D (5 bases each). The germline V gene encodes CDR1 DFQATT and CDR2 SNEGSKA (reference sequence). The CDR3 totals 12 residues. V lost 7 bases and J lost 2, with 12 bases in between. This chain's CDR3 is CSGVRDPYEQYF. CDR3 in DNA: TGCAGTGGGGTAAGGGACCCCTACGAGCAGTACTTC.

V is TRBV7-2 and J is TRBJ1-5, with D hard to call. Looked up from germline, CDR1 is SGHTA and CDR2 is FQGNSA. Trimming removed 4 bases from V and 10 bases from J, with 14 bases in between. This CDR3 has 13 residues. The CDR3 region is CASSYDGGGPQHF. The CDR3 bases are TGTGCCAGCAGCTACGACGGCGGTGGACCCCAGCATTTT.

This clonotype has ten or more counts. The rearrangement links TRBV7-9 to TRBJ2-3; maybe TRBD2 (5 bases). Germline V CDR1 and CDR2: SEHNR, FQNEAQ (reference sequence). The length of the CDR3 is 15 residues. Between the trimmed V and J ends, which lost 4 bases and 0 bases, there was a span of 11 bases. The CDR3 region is CASSSGVSSTDTQYF. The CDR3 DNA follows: TGTGCCAGCAGCTCCGGGGTCTCTAGCACAGATACGCAGTATTTT.

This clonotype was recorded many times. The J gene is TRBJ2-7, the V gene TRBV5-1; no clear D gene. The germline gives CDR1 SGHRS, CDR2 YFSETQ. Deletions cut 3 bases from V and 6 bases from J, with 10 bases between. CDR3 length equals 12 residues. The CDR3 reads CASSYGGSEQYF. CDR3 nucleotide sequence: TGCGCCAGCAGCTACGGTGGTAGCGAGCAGTACTTC.

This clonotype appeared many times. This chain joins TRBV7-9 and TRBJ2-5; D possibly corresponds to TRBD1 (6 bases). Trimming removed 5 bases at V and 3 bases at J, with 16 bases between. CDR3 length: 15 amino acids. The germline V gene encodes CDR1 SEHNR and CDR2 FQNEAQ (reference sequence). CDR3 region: CASSQWTADKETQYF. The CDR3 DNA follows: TGTGCCAGCAGCCAGTGGACAGCGGATAAAGAGACCCAGTACTTC.

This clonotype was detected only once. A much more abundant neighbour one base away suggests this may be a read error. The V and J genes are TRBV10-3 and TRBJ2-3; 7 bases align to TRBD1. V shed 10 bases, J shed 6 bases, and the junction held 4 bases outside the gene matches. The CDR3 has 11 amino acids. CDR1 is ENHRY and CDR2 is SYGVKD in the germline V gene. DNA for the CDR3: TGTGCCACGCAACAGGGGGATACGCAGTATTTT. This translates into CATQQGDTQYF.

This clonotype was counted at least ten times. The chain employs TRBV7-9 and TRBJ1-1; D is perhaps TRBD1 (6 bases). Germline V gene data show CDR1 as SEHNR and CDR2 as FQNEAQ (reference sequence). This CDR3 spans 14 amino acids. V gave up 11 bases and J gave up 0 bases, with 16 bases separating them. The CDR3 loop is CAGGKELMNTEAFF. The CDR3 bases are TGTGCCGGGGGCAAAGAACTTATGAACACTGAAGCTTTCTTT.